This T cell receptor (beta chain) was captured in a study of blood T cell repertoires in COVID-19. The method was immunoSEQ multiplex PCR; TCRdb's version includes in-frame clones alone and lacks a portion of them. The data show about 260,000 clones, with 88% seen just once and 4% held by the top ten. J gave up 6 bases and V 4 bases, and 5 bases lay outside the gene matches. Germline-derived CDR1 and CDR2 are KGHSH and LQKENI. CDR3 length: 14 amino acids. The sample consisted of peripheral blood. The rearrangement links TRBV18 to TRBJ1-5, with 8 bases fitting TRBD1. The receptor comes from a man aged 55 to 70 who had recovered from COVID-19. The CDR3 reads CASSRGQGSQPQHF. CDR3 sequence (DNA): TGTGCCAGCTCACGCGGACAGGGTAGTCAGCCCCAGCATTTT.